Each of the 10 T cell receptor beta chains below was sequenced from the same sample in a study of CD8+ T cells in alopecia areata (dated 2018 in TCRdb). The time point label corresponds to: around 4 weeks on oral tofacitinib. The treatment or condition label here, explained by the study, means: oral pan-JAK inhibitor, 5-10 mg twice daily. Library prep was done by the immunoSEQ multiplex PCR assay. To provide template for TCR sequencing, every sample had RNA extracted and reverse transcribed into cDNA. Drawn from immuneACCESS, this table holds only the in-frame rearrangements with V and J called that TCRdb kept. Clones are partly lost; checked studies trace under half to an unresolved V gene and leave the rest unexplained. The sample table lists 150,000 or so clones, around 83% of them with a count of one. The ten top clones hold over 10% of the sample. The sample in question was CD8+ T cells sorted from blood, obtained at week 4, from a patient treated with tofacitinib. The receptors here all came from a human donor with alopecia areata.

V usage is TRBV27 and J usage is TRBJ2-3, with TRBD2 as a possible D gene (7 bases). Germline CDR1 reads MNHEY; CDR2 reads SMNVEV (reference sequence). V shed 4 bases and J shed 2 bases, with 10 bases lying between them. This CDR3 comprises 14 residues. The chain's CDR3 is CASSWGGHTDTQYF. The CDR3 DNA is TGTGCCAGCAGTTGGGGGGGCCACACAGATACGCAGTATTTT.

The gene calls are TRBV29-1 and TRBJ2-5; 10 positions match TRBD1. Trimming at V came to 6 bases and at J to 2 bases, leaving 6 bases not matched to a gene. CDR1 is SQVTM, CDR2 ANQGSEA, per germline. The CDR3 covers 14 residues. CDR3: CSVAPGQGQETQYF. CDR3 DNA: TGCAGCGTCGCGCCGGGACAGGGGCAAGAGACCCAGTACTTC.

The genes are TRBV29-1 and TRBJ1-5, with a weak D call TRBD1 (6 bases). CDR3 length: 12 residues. CDR1 and CDR2 from the germline V gene are SQVTM and ANQGSEA. V gave up 4 bases and J gave up 5 bases, with 9 bases separating them. CDR3 loop: CSVAQGDQPQHF. The CDR3 nucleotides read TGCAGCGTTGCACAGGGTGATCAGCCCCAGCATTTT.

The chain joins TRBV21-1 to TRBJ2-7. TRBV21-1 corresponds to a pseudogene. The CDR3 has 14 residues. The CDR3 protein is CASSKHAVSYEQYF. CDR3 in DNA: TGTGCCAGCAGCAAACACGCCGTATCCTACGAGCAGTACTTC.

The chain carries TRBV5-6 and TRBJ1-5; a possible D gene is TRBD1 (6 bases). This CDR3 is built from 13 residues. Germline-derived CDR1 and CDR2 are SGHDT and YYEEEE. Between the trimmed V and J ends, which lost 4 bases and 6 bases, there was a span of 11 bases. In DNA form, the CDR3 reads TGTGCCAGCAGCCAGCAACAGGGTCAGCCCCAGCATTTT. This encodes CASSQQQGQPQHF.

The genes are TRBV7-2 and TRBJ2-1, with 8 nucleotides matching TRBD2. Losses at the gene ends were 4 bases for V and 8 bases for J; bases not matched to a gene: 16. The CDR3 contains 17 residues. Germline V gene data show CDR1 as SGHTA and CDR2 as FQGNSA. CDR3 protein: CASSSYRGGGPSDEQFF. CDR3 coding DNA: TGTGCCAGCAGCTCTTATCGGGGCGGGGGGCCCTCGGATGAGCAGTTCTTC.

This rearrangement joins TRBV9 to TRBJ2-5; possibly TRBD2 for D (5 bases). The germline CDR1 and CDR2 sequences are SGDLS and YYNGEE. The CDR3 is 14 amino acids. V was trimmed by 2 bases and J by 4 bases, leaving 12 bases between them. Here the CDR3 reads CASSVRPEGETQYF. DNA of the CDR3: TGTGCCAGCAGCGTTCGGCCCGAGGGAGAGACCCAGTACTTC.

This chain links TRBV29-1 with TRBJ2-2; D perhaps matches TRBD2 (7 bases). Trimming pared 4 bases from V and 0 bases from J, leaving 9 bases between. CDR3 length: 14 amino acids. The germline V gene has CDR1 SQVTM and CDR2 ANQGSEA. The CDR3 DNA is TGCAGCGTTGTAGGGGGGGCGAACACCGGGGAGCTGTTTTTT. It is translated as CSVVGGANTGELFF.

The genes are TRBV29-1 and TRBJ1-2; a weak D match, TRBD1 (5 bases). CDR1 SQVTM and CDR2 ANQGSEA come from the germline V gene. The V and J ends lost 3 bases and 4 bases respectively, with 15 bases between them. The CDR3 is 14 amino acids. In nucleotides, the CDR3 is TGCAGCGTTGATTTGGCAGGGAGTGCCTATGGCTACACCTTC. Its protein product is CSVDLAGSAYGYTF.

This clone turned up a few times. The chain employs TRBV7-6 and TRBJ2-7; D unclear. This CDR3 contains 15 residues. Germline CDR1 SGHVS, CDR2 FNYEAQ. The V end was cut by 1 base, the J end by 5 bases, with 15 bases between. The CDR3 spells CASSLGHSAYDEQYF. In nucleotides, the CDR3 is TGTGCCAGCAGCTTAGGGCACAGCGCCTACGACGAGCAGTACTTC. The full variable domain, in which reference TRBV7-6 and TRBJ2-7 provide the parts outside the CDR3, is GAGVSQSPRYKVTKRGQDVALRCDPISGHVSLYWYRQALGQGPEFLTYFNYEAQQDKSGLPNDRFSAERPEGSISTLTIQRTEQRDSAMYRCASSLGHSAYDEQYFGPGTRLTVT.